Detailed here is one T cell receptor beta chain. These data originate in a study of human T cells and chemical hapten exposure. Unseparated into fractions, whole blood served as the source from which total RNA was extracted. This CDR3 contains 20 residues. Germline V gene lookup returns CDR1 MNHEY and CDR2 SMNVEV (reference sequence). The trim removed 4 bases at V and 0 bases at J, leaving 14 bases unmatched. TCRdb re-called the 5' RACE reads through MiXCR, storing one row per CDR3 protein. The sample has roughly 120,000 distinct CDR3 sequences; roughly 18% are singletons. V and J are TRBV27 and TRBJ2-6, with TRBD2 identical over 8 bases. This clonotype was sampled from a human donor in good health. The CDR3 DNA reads TGTGCCAGCAGTTGGTCGGGAGGGGAGTCGAGGGGCTCTGGGGCCAACGTCCTGACTTTC. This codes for CASSWSGGESRGSGANVLTF.